One sample yielded the 18 T cell receptor beta chains listed below, sequenced in a study of blood T cells in healthy people across ages. Primers used in a second PCR of about 7 to 12 cycles were a sample-barcoded 5' primer and a J-beta primer mix. MiXCR, applied by TCRdb to the 5' RACE reads, yields one record per CDR3 protein. The table has about 970,000 distinct CDR3 sequences, roughly 50% seen once. The sample was blood. These receptors were obtained from a woman aged 55-70 years in good health.

This clonotype has more than one count but fewer than ten. As DNA, the CDR3 is TGTGCCAGCAGTTTACAGGGGGATGAGCAGTTCTTC. Translating gives CASSLQGDEQFF. The rearrangement uses TRBV12-3 or TRBV12-4 and TRBJ2-1, with TRBD1 matching 7 bases. The CDR3 extends over 12 amino acids. After removal of 2 bases from V and 8 bases from J, the junction contained 0 bases not matched to a gene.

The chain recombines TRBV7-2 with TRBJ2-3; no clear D. CDR3 length equals 11 residues. Between the trimmed V and J ends, which lost 5 bases and 7 bases, there was a span of 7 bases. Germline V lookup: CDR1 SGHTA, CDR2 FQGNSA. The CDR3 is CASSPLNTQYF. The CDR3 DNA reads as TGTGCCAGCAGCCCATTAAATACGCAGTATTTT.

This clonotype has only one observation. The genes are TRBV11-2 and TRBJ2-6, with D unclear. The CDR3 is made up of 16 amino acids. The V end lost 5 bases, the J end lost 1 base, and 12 bases lay between the germline ends. The V gene's germline CDR1 is SGHAT and CDR2 FQNNGV. CDR3 in amino acids: CASSPPDQSGANVLTF. The DNA for the CDR3 is TGTGCCAGCAGCCCTCCCGACCAGTCTGGGGCCAACGTCCTGACTTTC.

The chain employs TRBV20-1 and TRBJ2-3, with D perhaps being TRBD1 or TRBD2 (7 bases each). This CDR3 is built from 15 residues. Per the germline V gene, CDR1 is DFQATT and CDR2 is SNEGSKA (reference sequence). The V gene lost 6 bases and the J gene lost 2 bases, with 18 bases spanning the gap. CDR3 amino acids: CSAVGGGGVTDTQYF. In DNA form, the CDR3 reads TGCAGTGCCGTCGGGGGAGGGGGCGTCACAGATACGCAGTATTTT.

CDR3 coding DNA: TGCAGTGCGGAAGGGGCCGCCTACGAGCAGTACTTC. This sequence encodes CSAEGAAYEQYF. This sequence joins TRBV20-1 and TRBJ2-7; tentatively, D is TRBD1 (5 bases). The CDR3 has 12 amino acids. Deletions cut 6 bases from V and 2 bases from J, with 11 bases between. Looked up from germline, CDR1 is DFQATT and CDR2 is SNEGSKA (reference sequence).

This clonotype has just one count. The chain couples TRBV20-1 to TRBJ2-4; no clear D. TRBJ2-7 explains the end of the DNA better; the J call may be wrong. This CDR3 spans 12 amino acids. Germline values: CDR1 DFQATT, CDR2 SNEGSKA (reference sequence). The CDR3 protein is CSAPGPGYEQYF. The DNA of the CDR3 is TGCAGTGCTCCCGGTCCTGGCTACGAGCAGTACTTC.

As for this clonotype: Given a much more abundant clone one base away, this may be a read error. The rearrangement uses TRBV29-1 and TRBJ2-3; tentative D call: TRBD1 (6 bases). This CDR3 region has 15 residues. V lost 0 bases and J lost 2, with 12 bases in between. Germline CDR1 reads SQVTM; CDR2 reads ANQGSEA. The CDR3 DNA reads TGCAGCGTTGAAGATGTGAACAGGGCCACAGATACGCAGTATTTT. Its protein is CSVEDVNRATDTQYF.

The chain has TRBV12-3 or TRBV12-4 and TRBJ1-1; no reliable D call. CDR3 length: 13 amino acids. V dropped 6 bases and J dropped 8 bases, with 16 bases sitting between them. Written as DNA, the CDR3 is TGTGCCAGCAGGGAGACCGGGAGATTGGAAGCTTTCTTT. Translated, it gives CASRETGRLEAFF.

V usage is TRBV12-3 or TRBV12-4 and J usage is TRBJ2-6, with D possibly being TRBD1 (6 bases). The CDR3 has 20 residues. With 2 bases removed from V and 0 bases from J, the gap between germline ends came to 20 bases. The CDR3 spells CASSLRARGVLDSGANVLTF. DNA for the CDR3: TGTGCCAGCAGTTTACGGGCCAGGGGTGTTTTGGACTCTGGGGCCAACGTCCTGACTTTC.

The genes are TRBV30 and TRBJ1-1; D may be TRBD1 (6 bases). The germline CDR1 and CDR2 sequences are GTSNPN and SVGIG (reference sequence). V shed 2 bases and J shed 0 bases, with 13 bases lying between them. This CDR3 has 15 amino acids. This CDR3 reads CAWSRGQAVNTEAFF. CDR3 coding DNA: TGTGCCTGGAGTCGGGGGCAGGCCGTGAACACTGAAGCTTTCTTT.

The rearrangement links TRBV28 to TRBJ1-5; no reliable D call. There are 13 residues in the CDR3. V was pared by 1 base and J by 4 bases, with 5 bases between. In germline, CDR1 is MDHEN, CDR2 SYDVKM. The CDR3: CASSLYTNQPQHF. The CDR3 nucleotides are TGTGCCAGCAGTTTATATACTAATCAGCCCCAGCATTTT.

Many counts were recorded for this clonotype. The V call is TRBV6-5, the J call TRBJ2-3; D gene uncertain. The CDR3 has 13 amino acids. Germline CDR1 is MNHEY and CDR2 is SVGAGI. Trimming pared 6 bases from V and 3 bases from J, leaving 10 bases between. Here the CDR3 reads CASSPGPTDTQYF. The CDR3 DNA sequence: TGTGCCAGCAGCCCCGGCCCTACAGATACGCAGTATTTT.

The V and J genes are TRBV9 and TRBJ2-1; 13 bases match TRBD2. CDR1 and CDR2 (germline): SGDLS, YYNGEE. V shed 0 bases and J 7 bases; nucleotides not matched to a gene: 4. The CDR3 is 16 residues long. The CDR3 is CASSVGTSGRVNEQFF. DNA of the CDR3: TGTGCCAGCAGCGTAGGGACTAGCGGGAGAGTAAATGAGCAGTTCTTC.

This chain connects TRBV12-3 or TRBV12-4 to TRBJ2-1; D uncertain. The CDR3 loop spans 11 amino acids. V gave up 3 bases and J gave up 12 bases, with 9 bases separating them. The CDR3 region has the DNA TGTGCCAGCAGTTTGGTAGTAGGGCAGTTCTTC. This encodes CASSLVVGQFF.

The chain links TRBV25-1 to TRBJ1-6; D perhaps matches TRBD1 (5 bases). Germline CDR1 reads MGHDK; CDR2 reads SYGVNS. V lost 1 base and J 1 base, leaving 8 bases between the germline ends. This CDR3 comprises 16 residues. The CDR3 is CASSESQGSYNSPLHF. The CDR3 DNA follows: TGTGCCAGCAGTGAATCTCAGGGATCCTATAATTCACCCCTCCACTTT.

The rearrangement uses TRBV7-2 and TRBJ2-1, with 9 bases that match TRBD1. The CDR3 covers 16 residues. The J segment lost 4 bases and the V segment lost 1 base, leaving 5 bases of the junction unmatched. CDR1 and CDR2 (germline): SGHTA, FQGNSA. In nucleotides, the CDR3 is TGTGCCAGCAGCTTAGTTGACAGGGGGTTTTACAATGAGCAGTTCTTC. Translation: CASSLVDRGFYNEQFF.

The gene calls are TRBV7-9 and TRBJ2-5; 7 nucleotides line up with TRBD1. This CDR3 has 17 residues. Trimming took 5 bases from V and 2 from J; bases not matched to a gene: 14. The germline gives CDR1 SEHNR, CDR2 FQNEAQ (reference sequence). The CDR3 DNA reads as TGTGCCAGCAGCATCCTACAGGGGATGGCAGGGCAAGAGACCCAGTACTTC. Its translation: CASSILQGMAGQETQYF.

The chain uses TRBV28 and TRBJ2-3, with 10 bases that match TRBD1. This CDR3 has 14 amino acids. The trim removed 5 bases at V and 7 bases at J, leaving 6 bases unmatched. Germline loops: CDR1 MDHEN, CDR2 SYDVKM. The CDR3 region has the DNA TGTGCCAGCAGTCCAGACAGGGGGCGAAATACGCAGTATTTT. The encoded protein is CASSPDRGRNTQYF.